Listed here are 6 T cell receptor beta chains from one sample, sequenced in a study of OX40 agonist ivuxolimab in advanced cancers. Profiling relied on immunoSEQ multiplex PCR, and the TCRdb table lists in-frame clones only, not all of them. Of approximately 35,000 clones detected, roughly nine tenths appear once; the ten largest clones hold around 39%. The material was CD4+ or CD8+ T cells sorted from blood, obtained in a trial of the OX40 agonist ivuxolimab. The receptors stem from an adult with an advanced solid tumor such as melanoma, head and neck, liver or kidney cancer.

The chain carries TRBV6-5 and TRBJ2-7, with 11 positions matching TRBD2. Per the germline V gene, CDR1 is MNHEY and CDR2 is SVGAGI. The CDR3 length is 14 residues. After removal of 3 bases from V and 4 bases from J, the junction contained 2 bases not matched to a gene. CDR3 protein: CASSYGTSGYEQYF. In DNA form, the CDR3 reads TGTGCCAGCAGTTATGGGACTAGCGGTTACGAGCAGTACTTC.

This rearrangement joins TRBV6-5 to TRBJ2-1; perhaps D is TRBD1 or TRBD2 (5 bases each). There are 15 residues in the CDR3. The V end lost 3 bases, the J end lost 0 bases, and 9 bases lay between the germline ends. CDR1 is MNHEY, CDR2 SVGAGI, per germline. The CDR3 nucleotides are TGTGCCAGCAGTTATTCCGGGACCTCCTACAATGAGCAGTTCTTC. Translation: CASSYSGTSYNEQFF.

The rearrangement links TRBV30 to TRBJ2-1; TRBD2 aligns across 14 bases. The V and J ends lost 2 bases and 2 bases, in that order; junction bases with no gene match: 2. Germline CDR1 GTSNPN, CDR2 SVGIG (reference sequence). The CDR3 has 16 residues. The CDR3 loop reads CAWSWGLAGAYNEQFF. For the CDR3, the DNA is TGTGCCTGGAGTTGGGGACTAGCGGGAGCCTACAATGAGCAGTTCTTC.

The V and J genes are TRBV27 and TRBJ2-7; D may be TRBD1 (6 bases). Germline-derived CDR1 and CDR2 are MNHEY and SMNVEV (reference sequence). The CDR3 contains 13 residues. V was shortened by 4 bases and J by 4 bases, with 11 bases between the two germline ends. The CDR3 nucleotides read TGTGCCAGCAGTTCGATCAGGGGTTACGAGCAGTACTTC. Its translation: CASSSIRGYEQYF.

The chain employs TRBV6-6 and TRBJ2-3, with unresolved D. The CDR3 has 13 amino acids. V lost 3 bases to trimming and J lost 2 bases, with 6 bases between them. CDR1 is MNHNY and CDR2 is SVGAGI in the germline V gene (reference sequence). The CDR3 sequence: CASSYTLTDTQYF. CDR3 sequence (DNA): TGTGCCAGCAGTTATACCCTCACAGATACGCAGTATTTT.

The J gene is TRBJ2-1, the V gene TRBV10-2; 9 nucleotides agree with TRBD2. The CDR3 contains 15 residues. The V gene end was trimmed by 6 bases and the J gene end by 6 bases; junction bases not matched to a gene: 9. Germline V lookup: CDR1 WSHSY, CDR2 SAAADI. The CDR3 sequence: CASRAGLAKFNEQFF. DNA for the CDR3: TGCGCCAGCAGGGCGGGACTAGCTAAGTTCAATGAGCAGTTCTTC.